This TCR beta chain was observed in a study of T cells in Graves' hyperthyroidism and ophthalmopathy. Study-wide context: Peripheral blood specimens were obtained at initial diagnosis, prior to any treatment. Study conclusions and caveats: Stable hyperthyroidism was separated from ophthalmopathy by a model based on 13 V-J features.

The authors deemed Graves' hyperthyroidism stable absent ophthalmopathy progression within 18 months. Researchers barred patients who had uncontrolled infection, other autoimmune disease, pregnancy or lactation. Concerning this clonotype itself: Its antigen is currently unknown.

The investigators amplified TCR beta CDR3 regions from RNA transcripts. The TCR CDR3 was amplified in a first-round RT-PCR using the HTBI primer set. TCRdb itself ran the multiplex PCR reads through MiXCR, one entry per CDR3 protein. The sample has about 420,000 distinct CDR3 sequences, about 13% seen once. V lost 1 base and J 4 bases, leaving 15 bases between the germline ends. The CDR3 consists of 16 residues. Germline V gene sequence: CDR1 SGHAT, CDR2 FQNNGV. The sample comprised blood. This sequence originates from a woman aged 18-29 years with Graves' hyperthyroidism. The chain uses TRBV11-2 and TRBJ2-3; TRBD2 might be the D (5 bases). This chain's CDR3 is CASSLVGASDADTQYF. DNA for the CDR3: TGTGCCAGCAGCTTAGTGGGAGCCTCGGATGCAGATACGCAGTATTTT.